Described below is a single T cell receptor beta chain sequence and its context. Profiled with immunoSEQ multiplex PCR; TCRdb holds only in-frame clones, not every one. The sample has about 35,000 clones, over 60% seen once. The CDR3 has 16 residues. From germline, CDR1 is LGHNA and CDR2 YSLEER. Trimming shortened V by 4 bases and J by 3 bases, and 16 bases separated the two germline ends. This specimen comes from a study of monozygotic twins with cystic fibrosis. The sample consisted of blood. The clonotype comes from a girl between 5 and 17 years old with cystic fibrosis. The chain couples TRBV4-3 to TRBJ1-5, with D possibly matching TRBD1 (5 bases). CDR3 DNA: TGCGCCAGCAGCCCAGAAATCACAGGCCCCAATCAGCCCCAGCATTTT. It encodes CASSPEITGPNQPQHF.